This TCR beta chain was identified in a study of cytomegalovirus exposure and HLA in healthy donors. In the study overall: Most donors, 70% to 85% of more than 300 genotyped, fell in the Caucasian-associated ancestry cluster.

General study findings and limits: A later analysis found common viral pathogens apparently linked to several of the most significant clusters.

This clone was seen only a few times. Its specificity is not known. Among the donors, all were healthy bone marrow donors. PCR employed 60 Vbeta and 13 Jbeta primers. Sequencing used immunoSEQ multiplex PCR; TCRdb keeps in-frame clones, though not all of them. This table has around 130,000 clones, less than 10% appearing once. Germline V CDR1 and CDR2: SGHRS, YFSETQ. The CDR3 length is 18 residues. The V segment lost 0 bases and the J segment 4 bases; nucleotides outside the gene matches: 10. The rearrangement uses TRBV5-1 and TRBJ2-5, with 12 bases fitting TRBD1. The sequenced material came from PBMCs. The sequence was obtained from a woman aged 40 to 50 in good health and CMV-seropositive. The chain's CDR3 is CASSLAPRDRGLLETQYF. In nucleotides, the CDR3 is TGCGCCAGCAGCTTGGCCCCCCGGGACAGGGGGCTGTTAGAGACCCAGTACTTC.